The clone carrying this T cell receptor (beta chain) was seen a handful of times. CDR3 length: 14 amino acids. V was trimmed by 5 bases and J by 3 bases, leaving 11 bases between them. Germline V CDR1 and CDR2: PRHDT, FYEKMQ (reference sequence). The sample belongs to a study of blood T cell repertoires in COVID-19. As for the study in general: Samples came from the United States, Italy and Spain, spanning acute and convalescent COVID-19. From T cells, B-cell-depleted T cells, or PBMCs came the material, which was cDNA or gDNA.

Original analysis: Amplified reference gene primers provided the basis for estimating nucleated cell counts. Measured with immunoSEQ multiplex PCR; TCRdb has only the in-frame clones, and not every one. V and J calls and clone size are copied from that table; D and trimming were computed from the DNA. The table shows over 600,000 clones, with approximately 90% occurring only once. Sequences were obtained from peripheral blood. The chain combines TRBV13 with TRBJ1-3; possible D gene TRBD1, 5 bases. The sequence derives from a woman aged 18-30 years with acute or convalescent COVID-19. Written as DNA, the CDR3 is TGTGCCAGCAGCCAAGGGGTGGTTGGAAACACCATATATTTT. Protein product: CASSQGVVGNTIYF.